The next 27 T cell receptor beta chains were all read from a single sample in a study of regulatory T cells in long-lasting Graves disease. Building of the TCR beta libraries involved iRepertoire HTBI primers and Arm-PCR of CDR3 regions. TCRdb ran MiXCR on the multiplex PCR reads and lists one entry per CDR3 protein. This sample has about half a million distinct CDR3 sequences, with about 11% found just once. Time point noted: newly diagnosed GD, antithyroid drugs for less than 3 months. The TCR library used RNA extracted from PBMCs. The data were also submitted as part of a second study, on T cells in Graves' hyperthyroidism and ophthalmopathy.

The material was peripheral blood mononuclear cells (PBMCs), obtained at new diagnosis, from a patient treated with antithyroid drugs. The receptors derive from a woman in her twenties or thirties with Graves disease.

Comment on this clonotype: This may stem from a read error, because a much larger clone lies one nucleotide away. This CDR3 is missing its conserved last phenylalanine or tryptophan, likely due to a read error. This CDR3 reads CASSETGSYEQYS. In nucleotides, the CDR3 is TGTGCCAGCAGTGAGACAGGATCCTACGAGCAGTACTCC. This chain uses TRBV6-2 or TRBV6-3 with TRBJ2-7; maybe TRBD1 (6 bases). V lost 5 bases, J lost 1 base, and 9 bases lay in between. Per the germline V gene, CDR1 is MNHEY and CDR2 is SVGEGT. The CDR3 length is 13 residues.

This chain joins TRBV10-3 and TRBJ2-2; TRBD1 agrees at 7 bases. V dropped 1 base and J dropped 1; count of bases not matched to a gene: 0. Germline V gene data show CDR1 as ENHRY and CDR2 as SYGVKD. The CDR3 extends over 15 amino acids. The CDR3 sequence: CAISEWTGNTGELFF. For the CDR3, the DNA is TGTGCCATCAGTGAGTGGACAGGGAACACCGGGGAGCTGTTTTTT.

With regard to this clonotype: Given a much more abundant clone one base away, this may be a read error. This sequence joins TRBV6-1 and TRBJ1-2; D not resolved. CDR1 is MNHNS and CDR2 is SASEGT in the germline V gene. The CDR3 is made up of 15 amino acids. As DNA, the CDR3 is TGTGCCAGCAGCAGTTTCTCCTCGAAGCACTATGGCTACGCCTTC. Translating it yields CASSSFSSKHYGYAF.

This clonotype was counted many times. Written as DNA, the CDR3 is TGTGCCAGCAGTTACTCTTACGCTAGCACAGATACGCAGTATTTT. Translation: CASSYSYASTDTQYF. This chain connects TRBV6-2 or TRBV6-3 to TRBJ2-3; D unclear. The V gene's germline CDR1 is MNHEY and CDR2 SVGEGT. V was clipped by 0 bases and J by 0 bases, with 7 bases between them. The CDR3 loop spans 15 amino acids.

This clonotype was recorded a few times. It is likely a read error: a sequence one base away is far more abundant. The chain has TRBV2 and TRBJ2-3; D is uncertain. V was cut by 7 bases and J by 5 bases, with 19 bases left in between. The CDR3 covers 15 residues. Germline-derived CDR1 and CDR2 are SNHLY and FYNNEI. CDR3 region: CASNRRAGWVDTQYF. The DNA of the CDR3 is TGTGCCAGCAACCGACGAGCAGGATGGGTAGATACGCAGTATTTT.

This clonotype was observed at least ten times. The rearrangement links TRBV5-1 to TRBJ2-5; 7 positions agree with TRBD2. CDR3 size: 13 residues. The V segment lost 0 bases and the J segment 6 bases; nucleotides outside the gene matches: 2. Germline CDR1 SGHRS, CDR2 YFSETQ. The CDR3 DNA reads TGCGCCAGCAGCTTGGAGGGGACTAAGACCCAGTACTTC. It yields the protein CASSLEGTKTQYF. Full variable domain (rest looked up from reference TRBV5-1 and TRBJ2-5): KAGVTQTPRYLIKTRGQQVTLSCSPISGHRSVSWYQQTPGQGLQFLFEYFSETQRNKGNFPGRFSGRQFSNSRSEMNVSTLELGDSALYLCASSLEGTKTQYFGPGTRLLVL.

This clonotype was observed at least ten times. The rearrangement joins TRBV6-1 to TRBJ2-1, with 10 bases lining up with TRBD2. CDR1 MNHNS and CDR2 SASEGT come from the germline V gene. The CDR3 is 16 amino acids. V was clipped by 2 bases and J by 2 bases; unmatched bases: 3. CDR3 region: CASSELAGDAYNEQFF. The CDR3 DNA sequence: TGTGCCAGCAGTGAACTAGCGGGAGACGCCTACAATGAGCAGTTCTTC.

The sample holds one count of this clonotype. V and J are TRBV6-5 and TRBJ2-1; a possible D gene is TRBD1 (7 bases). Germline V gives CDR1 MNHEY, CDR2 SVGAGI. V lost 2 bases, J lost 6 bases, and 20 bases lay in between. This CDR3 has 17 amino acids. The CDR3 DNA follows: TGTGCCAGCAGTTACGGGGCGGGACAGCAAAGAGGCAATGAGCAGTTCTTC. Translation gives CASSYGAGQQRGNEQFF.

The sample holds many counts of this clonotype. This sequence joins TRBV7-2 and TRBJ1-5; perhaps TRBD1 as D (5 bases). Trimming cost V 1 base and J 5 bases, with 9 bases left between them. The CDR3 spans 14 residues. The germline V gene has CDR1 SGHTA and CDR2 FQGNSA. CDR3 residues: CASSLGREDQPQHF. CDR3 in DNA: TGTGCCAGCAGCTTAGGCAGGGAAGATCAGCCCCAGCATTTT. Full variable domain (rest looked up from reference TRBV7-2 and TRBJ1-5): GAGVSQSPSNKVTEKGKDVELRCDPISGHTALYWYRQSLGQGLEFLIYFQGNSAPDKSGLPSDRFSAERTGGSVSTLTIQRTQQEDSAVYLCASSLGREDQPQHFGDGTRLSIL.

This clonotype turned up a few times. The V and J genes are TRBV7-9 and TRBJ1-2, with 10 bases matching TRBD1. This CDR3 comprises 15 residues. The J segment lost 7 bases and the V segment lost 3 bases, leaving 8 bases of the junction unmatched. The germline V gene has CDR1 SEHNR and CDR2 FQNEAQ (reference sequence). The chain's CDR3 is CASSFPTGGASGYTF. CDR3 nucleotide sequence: TGTGCCAGCAGCTTCCCGACAGGGGGCGCGTCTGGCTACACCTTC. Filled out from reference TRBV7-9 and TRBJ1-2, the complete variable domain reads DTGVSQNPRHKITKRGQNVTFRCDPISEHNRLYWYRQTLGQGPEFLTYFQNEAQLEKSRLLSDRFSAERPKGSFSTLEIQRTEQGDSAMYLCASSFPTGGASGYTFGSGTRLTVV.

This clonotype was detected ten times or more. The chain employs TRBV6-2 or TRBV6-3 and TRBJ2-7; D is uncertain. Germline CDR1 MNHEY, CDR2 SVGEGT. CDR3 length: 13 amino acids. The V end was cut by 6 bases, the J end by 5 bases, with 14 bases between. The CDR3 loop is CASSETRDDEQYF. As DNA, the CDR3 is TGTGCCAGCAGCGAAACCCGAGATGACGAGCAGTACTTC.

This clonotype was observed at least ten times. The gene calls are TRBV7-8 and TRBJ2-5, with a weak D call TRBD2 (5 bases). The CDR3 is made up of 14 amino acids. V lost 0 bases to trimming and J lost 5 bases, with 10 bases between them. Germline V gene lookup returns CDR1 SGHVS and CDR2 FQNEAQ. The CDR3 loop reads CASSLAGSTETQYF. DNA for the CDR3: TGTGCCAGCAGCTTAGCGGGGAGTACGGAGACCCAGTACTTC.

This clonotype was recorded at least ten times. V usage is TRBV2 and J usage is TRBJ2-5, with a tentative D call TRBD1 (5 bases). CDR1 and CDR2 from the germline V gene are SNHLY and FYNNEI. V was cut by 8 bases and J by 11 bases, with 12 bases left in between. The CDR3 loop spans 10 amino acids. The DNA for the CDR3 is TGTGCCAGCGGATGGACAAGACAGTACTTC. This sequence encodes CASGWTRQYF.

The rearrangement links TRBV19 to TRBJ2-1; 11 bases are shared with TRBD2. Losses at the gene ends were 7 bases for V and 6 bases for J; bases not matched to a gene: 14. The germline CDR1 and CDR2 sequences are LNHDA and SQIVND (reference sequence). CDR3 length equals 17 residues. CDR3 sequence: CASTGLQIAGGINEQFF. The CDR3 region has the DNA TGTGCCAGTACTGGGCTTCAGATAGCGGGAGGGATCAATGAGCAGTTCTTC.

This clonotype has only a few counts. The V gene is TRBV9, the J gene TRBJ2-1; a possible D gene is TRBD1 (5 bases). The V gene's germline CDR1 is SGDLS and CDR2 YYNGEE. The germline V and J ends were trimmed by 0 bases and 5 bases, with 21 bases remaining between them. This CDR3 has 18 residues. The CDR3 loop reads CASSVVPAGPEDHNEQFF. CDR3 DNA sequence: TGTGCCAGCAGCGTAGTCCCCGCAGGGCCGGAAGACCACAATGAGCAGTTCTTC. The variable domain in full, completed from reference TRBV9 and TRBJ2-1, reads DSGVTQTPKHLITATGQRVTLRCSPRSGDLSVYWYQQSLDQGLQFLIQYYNGEERAKGNILERFSAQQFPDLHSELNLSSLELGDSALYFCASSVVPAGPEDHNEQFFGPGTRLTVL.

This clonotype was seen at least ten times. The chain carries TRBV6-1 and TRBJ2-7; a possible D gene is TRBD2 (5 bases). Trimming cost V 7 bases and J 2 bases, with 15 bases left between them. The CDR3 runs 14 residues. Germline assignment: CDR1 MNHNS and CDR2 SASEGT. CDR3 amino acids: CASTERLPPYEQYF. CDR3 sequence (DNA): TGTGCCAGCACCGAGAGACTACCCCCCTACGAGCAGTACTTC.

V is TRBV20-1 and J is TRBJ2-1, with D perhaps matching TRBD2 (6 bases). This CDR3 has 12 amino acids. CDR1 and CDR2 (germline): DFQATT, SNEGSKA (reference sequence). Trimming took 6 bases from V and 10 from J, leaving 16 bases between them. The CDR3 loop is CSAETRWKEQFF. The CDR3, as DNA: TGCAGTGCAGAGACTAGGTGGAAGGAGCAGTTCTTC.

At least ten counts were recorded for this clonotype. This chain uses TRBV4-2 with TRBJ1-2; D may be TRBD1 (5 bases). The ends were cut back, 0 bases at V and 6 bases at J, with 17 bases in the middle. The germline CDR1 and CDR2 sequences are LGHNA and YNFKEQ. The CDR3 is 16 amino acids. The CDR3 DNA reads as TGTGCCAGCAGCCAAGATGAAGGGCAGGGCTCCAATGGCTACACCTTC. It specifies CASSQDEGQGSNGYTF.

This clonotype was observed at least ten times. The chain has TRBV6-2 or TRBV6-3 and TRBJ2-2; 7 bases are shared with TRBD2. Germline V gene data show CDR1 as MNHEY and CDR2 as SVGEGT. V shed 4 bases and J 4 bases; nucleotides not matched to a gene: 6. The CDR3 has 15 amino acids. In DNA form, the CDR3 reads TGTGCCAGCAGTTGGCTGGCTAGCGGCACCGGGGAGCTGTTTTTT. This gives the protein CASSWLASGTGELFF.

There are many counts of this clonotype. The CDR3 nucleotides read TGTGCCAGCAGCTTTGGGGCTAGCGGGAGGCTAGAGACCCAGTACTTC. Amino acid sequence: CASSFGASGRLETQYF. The rearrangement links TRBV11-2 to TRBJ2-5, with 11 bases identical to TRBD2. The V segment lost 3 bases and the J segment 4 bases; nucleotides outside the gene matches: 7. CDR1 and CDR2 (germline): SGHAT, FQNNGV. The CDR3 covers 16 residues.

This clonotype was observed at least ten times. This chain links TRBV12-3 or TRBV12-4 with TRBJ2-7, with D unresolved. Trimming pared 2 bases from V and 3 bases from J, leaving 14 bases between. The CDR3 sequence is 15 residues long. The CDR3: CASSLRWSANYEQYF. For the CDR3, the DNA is TGTGCCAGCAGTTTAAGGTGGTCAGCTAACTACGAGCAGTACTTC.

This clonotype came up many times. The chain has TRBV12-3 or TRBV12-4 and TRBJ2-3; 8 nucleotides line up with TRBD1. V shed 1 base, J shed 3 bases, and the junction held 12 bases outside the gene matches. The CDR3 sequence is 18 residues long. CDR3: CASSLEVVKDRVTDTQYF. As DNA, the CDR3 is TGTGCCAGCAGTTTAGAAGTAGTGAAGGACAGGGTTACAGATACGCAGTATTTT.

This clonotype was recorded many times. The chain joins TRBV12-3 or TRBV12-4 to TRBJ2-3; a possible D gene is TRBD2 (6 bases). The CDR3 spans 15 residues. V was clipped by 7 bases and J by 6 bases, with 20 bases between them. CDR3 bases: TGTGCCAGCATCTATTCCCCCGGGAGCAGGGATACGCAGTATTTT. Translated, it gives CASIYSPGSRDTQYF.

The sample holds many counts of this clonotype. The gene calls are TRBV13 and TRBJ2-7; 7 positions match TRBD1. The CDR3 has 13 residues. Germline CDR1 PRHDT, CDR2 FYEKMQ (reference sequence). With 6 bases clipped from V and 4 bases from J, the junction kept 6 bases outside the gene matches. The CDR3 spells CASRSTGFYEQYF. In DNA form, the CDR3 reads TGTGCCAGCAGATCGACAGGGTTTTACGAGCAGTACTTC. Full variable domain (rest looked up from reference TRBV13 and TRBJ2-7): AAGVIQSPRHLIKEKRETATLKCYPIPRHDTVYWYQQGPGQDPQFLISFYEKMQSDKGSIPDRFSAQQFSDYHSELNMSSLELGDSALYFCASRSTGFYEQYFGPGTRLTVT.

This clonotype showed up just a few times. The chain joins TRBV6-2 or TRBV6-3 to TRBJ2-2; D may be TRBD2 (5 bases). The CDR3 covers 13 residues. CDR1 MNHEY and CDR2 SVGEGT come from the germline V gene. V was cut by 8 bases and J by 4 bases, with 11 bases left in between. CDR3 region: CASVVAPTGELFF. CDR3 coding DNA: TGTGCCAGCGTAGTAGCGCCCACCGGGGAGCTGTTTTTT.

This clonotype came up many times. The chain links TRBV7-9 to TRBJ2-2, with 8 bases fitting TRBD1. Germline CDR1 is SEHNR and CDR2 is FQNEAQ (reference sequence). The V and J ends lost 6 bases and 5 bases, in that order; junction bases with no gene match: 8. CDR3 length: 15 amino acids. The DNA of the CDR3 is TGTGCCAGCAGTTCGACAGGGGTGAGGACCGGGGAGCTGTTTTTT. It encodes CASSSTGVRTGELFF. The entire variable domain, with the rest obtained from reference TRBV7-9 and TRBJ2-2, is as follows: DTGVSQNPRHKITKRGQNVTFRCDPISEHNRLYWYRQTLGQGPEFLTYFQNEAQLEKSRLLSDRFSAERPKGSFSTLEIQRTEQGDSAMYLCASSSTGVRTGELFFGEGSRLTVL.

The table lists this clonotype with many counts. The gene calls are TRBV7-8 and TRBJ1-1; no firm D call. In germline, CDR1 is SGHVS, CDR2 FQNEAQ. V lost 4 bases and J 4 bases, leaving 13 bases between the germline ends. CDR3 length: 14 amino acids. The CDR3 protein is CASSSLAGCTEAFF. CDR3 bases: TGTGCCAGCAGCTCCCTCGCGGGGTGCACTGAAGCTTTCTTT.